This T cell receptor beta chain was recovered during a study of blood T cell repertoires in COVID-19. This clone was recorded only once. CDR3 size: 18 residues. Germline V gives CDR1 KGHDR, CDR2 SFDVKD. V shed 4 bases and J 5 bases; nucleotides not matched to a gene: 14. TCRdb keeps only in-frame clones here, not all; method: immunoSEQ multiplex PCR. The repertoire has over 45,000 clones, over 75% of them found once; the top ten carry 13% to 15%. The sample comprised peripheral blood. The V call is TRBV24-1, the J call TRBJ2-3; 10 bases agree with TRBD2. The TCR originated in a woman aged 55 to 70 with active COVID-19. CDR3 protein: CATSDPNPSGGAIDTQYF. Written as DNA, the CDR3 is TGTGCCACCAGTGACCCGAACCCAAGCGGGGGGGCCATAGATACGCAGTATTTT.